One and the same sample provided the 23 T cell receptor beta chains below, sequenced in a study of graft-versus-host responses after intestinal transplantation. Generated by immunoSEQ multiplex PCR, the TCRdb table keeps only in-frame clones and is missing some. The sample records 70,000 to 95,000 clones, 90% to 95% being singletons. Their specific antigens are unknown. This specimen was unstimulated CD8+ T cells sorted from spleen or lymph node cells, taken before transplant. The receptors originated from a human donor who was the organ donor for an intestinal transplant.

V gene TRBV10-3 combines with J gene TRBJ2-7, with 7 bases lining up with TRBD1. Germline V CDR1 and CDR2: ENHRY, SYGVKD. Germline trimming cut 7 bases from V and 1 base from J; bases unmatched to any gene: 7. This CDR3 comprises 14 residues. CDR3 DNA: TGTGCCATCAACCCGACAGGGCTATCCTACGAGCAGTACTTC. As protein: CAINPTGLSYEQYF.

This chain uses TRBV19 with TRBJ1-5; D may be TRBD1 (6 bases). Trimming pared 3 bases from V and 2 bases from J, leaving 14 bases between. Germline CDR1 LNHDA, CDR2 SQIVND (reference sequence). The CDR3 runs 16 residues. For the CDR3, the DNA is TGTGCCAGTAGTATTTTTGGGGGGGCTCGCAATCAGCCCCAGCATTTT. It yields the protein CASSIFGGARNQPQHF.

This clone was observed once. The genes are TRBV7-9 and TRBJ2-7; D perhaps matches TRBD2 (6 bases). The ends were cut back, 7 bases at V and 9 bases at J, with 13 bases in the middle. This CDR3 spans 11 amino acids. The germline V gene encodes CDR1 SEHNR and CDR2 FQNEAQ (reference sequence). CDR3 residues: CASTPPGVQYF. CDR3 coding DNA: TGTGCCAGCACCCCCCCGGGGGTGCAGTACTTC.

V gene TRBV4-1 combines with J gene TRBJ2-7; possible D gene TRBD1, 6 bases. The V end was cut by 3 bases, the J end by 4 bases, with 16 bases between. The CDR3 sequence is 15 residues long. In germline, CDR1 is MGHRA, CDR2 YSYEKL. CDR3 bases: TGCGCCAGCAGCCAGACATCAGGGGTTTCGTACGAGCAGTACTTC. Its protein is CASSQTSGVSYEQYF.

This clone was found once. The rearrangement links TRBV5-6 to TRBJ1-2; D unclear. V was clipped by 2 bases and J by 4 bases, with 6 bases between them. The CDR3 is made up of 12 amino acids. CDR1 and CDR2 (germline): SGHDT, YYEEEE. The CDR3 loop reads CASSFALYGYTF. CDR3 nucleotides: TGTGCCAGCAGCTTCGCACTCTATGGCTACACCTTC.

This sequence joins TRBV28 and TRBJ1-2; D unclear. Trimming removed 2 bases from V and 7 bases from J, with 8 bases in between. Germline CDR1 MDHEN, CDR2 SYDVKM. This CDR3 contains 12 residues. The chain's CDR3 is CASSLEGGGYTF. The CDR3 region has the DNA TGTGCCAGCAGTTTAGAGGGTGGTGGCTACACCTTC.

V and J are TRBV7-3 and TRBJ2-3; D not certain. The CDR3 extends over 14 amino acids. Germline CDR1 reads SGHTA; CDR2 reads FQGTGA. V gave up 4 bases and J gave up 5 bases, with 13 bases separating them. The CDR3 bases are TGTGCCAGCAGCTCCCTGGGCTCTCTAGATACGCAGTATTTT. It encodes CASSSLGSLDTQYF.

The genes are TRBV4-1 and TRBJ1-5; the D is unclear. V was cut by 1 base and J by 0 bases, with 10 bases left in between. CDR1 and CDR2 (germline): MGHRA, YSYEKL. The CDR3 is 16 residues long. The CDR3 spells CASSQVPGFSNQPQHF. In DNA, the CDR3 is TGCGCCAGCAGCCAAGTGCCCGGGTTTAGCAATCAGCCCCAGCATTTT.

V and J are TRBV6-6 and TRBJ2-7, with a tentative D call TRBD1 (6 bases). The CDR3 is 14 residues long. The germline V gene encodes CDR1 MNHNY and CDR2 SVGAGI (reference sequence). Trimming removed 2 bases from V and 5 bases from J, with 13 bases in between. The CDR3 region has the DNA TGTGCCAGCAGTTACCTGGACAGAAGGGACGAGCAGTACTTC. Its protein product is CASSYLDRRDEQYF.

The gene calls are TRBV7-9 and TRBJ2-5; TRBD2 might be the D (6 bases). There are 14 residues in the CDR3. Germline V gene lookup returns CDR1 SEHNR and CDR2 FQNEAQ (reference sequence). The germline V and J ends were trimmed by 6 bases and 2 bases, with 13 bases remaining between them. For the CDR3, the DNA is TGTGCCAGCAGGCCACGGGACTCACAAGAGACCCAGTACTTC. Translating gives CASRPRDSQETQYF.

The rearrangement links TRBV5-8 to TRBJ1-2, with 10 bases matching TRBD1. CDR1 SGHTS and CDR2 YDEGEE come from the germline V gene. CDR3 length equals 20 residues. The V and J ends lost 3 bases and 5 bases, in that order; junction bases with no gene match: 22. The CDR3, as DNA: TGTGCCAGCAGCTGGGAATGGACAGGGGGATTCGATCGGCGCAAGTATGGCTACACCTTC. As protein: CASSWEWTGGFDRRKYGYTF. Filled out from reference TRBV5-8 and TRBJ1-2, the complete variable domain reads EAGVTQSPTHLIKTRGQQATLRCSPISGHTSVYWYQQALGLGLQFLLWYDEGEERNRGNFPPRFSGRQFPNYSSELNVNALELEDSALYLCASSWEWTGGFDRRKYGYTFGSGTRLTVV.

The J gene is TRBJ1-4, the V gene TRBV20-1, with D unclear. V lost 5 bases and J 8 bases, leaving 9 bases between the germline ends. Germline loops: CDR1 DFQATT, CDR2 SNEGSKA (reference sequence). This CDR3 comprises 11 residues. Here the CDR3 DNA reads TGCAGTGCTGAAGACGGGGAAAAACTGTTTTTT. It yields the protein CSAEDGEKLFF.

The chain joins TRBV5-1 to TRBJ1-5; D remains unclear. With 0 bases removed from V and 5 bases from J, the gap between germline ends came to 6 bases. Germline CDR1 SGHRS, CDR2 YFSETQ. The CDR3 length is 13 residues. The CDR3 loop is CASSLAPDQPQHF. The CDR3 nucleotides are TGCGCCAGCAGCTTGGCCCCTGATCAGCCCCAGCATTTT.

This sequence joins TRBV25-1 and TRBJ2-3, with 7 bases matching TRBD2. Germline CDR1 MGHDK, CDR2 SYGVNS. The V and J ends lost 5 bases and 3 bases, in that order; junction bases with no gene match: 8. The CDR3 spans 15 residues. The CDR3 is CASSPSGMITDTQYF. The CDR3 DNA sequence: TGTGCCAGCAGTCCAAGCGGGATGATAACAGATACGCAGTATTTT.

The J gene is TRBJ1-2, the V gene TRBV5-5; weak D call: TRBD1 (5 bases). CDR1 and CDR2 (germline): SGHKS, YYEKEE (reference sequence). V was clipped by 2 bases and J by 10 bases, with 15 bases between them. This CDR3 comprises 13 residues. CDR3 region: CASSFWGTDSYTF. CDR3 nucleotide sequence: TGTGCCAGCAGCTTTTGGGGCACTGATTCCTACACCTTC. Based on the CDR3 plus reference TRBV5-5 and TRBJ1-2, the full variable domain is DAGVTQSPTHLIKTRGQQVTLRCSPISGHKSVSWYQQVLGQGPQFIFQYYEKEERGRGNFPDRFSARQFPNYSSELNVNALLLGDSALYLCASSFWGTDSYTFGSGTRLTVV.

The V gene is TRBV28, the J gene TRBJ2-1, with D tentatively TRBD2 (5 bases). Germline V gives CDR1 MDHEN, CDR2 SYDVKM. Trimming removed 4 bases at V and 5 bases at J, with 9 bases between. This CDR3 spans 13 amino acids. The CDR3 region has the DNA TGTGCCAGCAGTTCCGCGGGCGACAATGAGCAGTTCTTC. Amino acid sequence: CASSSAGDNEQFF.

The J gene is TRBJ1-4, the V gene TRBV4-3, with D perhaps matching TRBD1 (5 bases). The CDR3 is 17 residues long. CDR1 is LGHNA and CDR2 is YSLEER in the germline V gene. V was shortened by 0 bases and J by 2 bases, with 13 bases between the two germline ends. The DNA for the CDR3 is TGCGCCAGCAGCCAAGATACGTCGGCAGGGACTAATGAAAAACTGTTTTTT. Its translation is CASSQDTSAGTNEKLFF.

This sequence joins TRBV4-1 and TRBJ1-5, with D perhaps matching TRBD1 (5 bases). The CDR3 runs 14 residues. Trimming removed 2 bases from V and 5 bases from J, with 10 bases in between. CDR1 and CDR2 from the germline V gene are MGHRA and YSYEKL. The CDR3 coding sequence is TGCGCCAGCAGCCAATCGACAGCCCATCAGCCCCAGCATTTT. Encoded protein: CASSQSTAHQPQHF.

The V call is TRBV29-1, the J call TRBJ2-7, with D possibly TRBD1 on 5 matching bases. Germline CDR1 SQVTM, CDR2 ANQGSEA. The CDR3 sequence is 12 residues long. The V end lost 7 bases, the J end lost 0 bases, and 10 bases lay between the germline ends. The DNA of the CDR3 is TGCAGCGGACAGTCCAACTCCTACGAGCAGTACTTC. Amino acid sequence: CSGQSNSYEQYF.

The rearrangement uses TRBV30 and TRBJ2-5; 8 bases line up with TRBD2. CDR1 is GTSNPN and CDR2 is SVGIG in the germline V gene (reference sequence). V lost 3 bases to trimming and J lost 11 bases; unmatched junction nucleotides: 14. The CDR3 totals 14 residues. CDR3 residues: CAWSLGSGAGEQYF. The CDR3 bases are TGTGCCTGGAGCCTGGGTAGCGGAGCGGGAGAGCAGTACTTC. Combining the CDR3 with reference TRBV30 and TRBJ2-5 gives the whole variable domain SQTIHQWPATLVQPVGSPLSLECTVEGTSNPNLYWYRQAAGRGLQLLFYSVGIGQISSEVPQNLSASRPQDRQFILSSKKLLLSDSGFYLCAWSLGSGAGEQYFGPGTRLLVL.

J is TRBJ2-5 and V is TRBV4-1; no clear D gene. The CDR3 contains 14 residues. The V gene lost 1 base and the J gene lost 5 bases, with 11 bases spanning the gap. The germline V gene has CDR1 MGHRA and CDR2 YSYEKL. The DNA of the CDR3 is TGCGCCAGCAGCCAAGTAACGTTCGGGGAGACCCAGTACTTC. Translation gives CASSQVTFGETQYF.

The CDR3 DNA follows: TGTGCCAGCAGTCCACTTAGCGGACAAGAGACCCAGTACTTC. Its translation is CASSPLSGQETQYF. The rearrangement joins TRBV6-5 to TRBJ2-5; D might be TRBD2 (6 bases). Germline V lookup: CDR1 MNHEY, CDR2 SVGAGI. V was trimmed by 5 bases and J by 2 bases, leaving 12 bases between them. The CDR3 consists of 14 residues.

Notes on this clone: Other DNA sequences of this sample code for an identical CDR3. The chain recombines TRBV19 with TRBJ2-1; no clear D. The V end was cut by 1 base, the J end by 0 bases, with 7 bases between. The germline CDR1 and CDR2 sequences are LNHDA and SQIVND (reference sequence). The CDR3 totals 15 residues. This CDR3 reads CASSIGSSSYNEQFF. As DNA, the CDR3 is TGTGCCAGTAGTATAGGATCCAGCTCCTACAATGAGCAGTTCTTC.